The rows below give T cell receptor beta chains drawn from one sample of a study of Ad26.COV2.S vaccination and SARS-CoV-2 variants. Only in-frame clones appear in the TCRdb table, and some are missing; sequencing was by immunoSEQ multiplex PCR. The sample includes around 240,000 clones, 85% to 90% of them seen just once. The specimen was peripheral blood, collected in a trial of Ad26.COV2.S vaccine versus placebo. These receptors all come from a person aged 18-60 years who received the Ad26.COV2.S COVID-19 vaccine or a placebo. Each CDR3 is given without its conserved first and last residue. Each record gives: J gene, V gene, CDR3 protein.

J gene: TRBJ2-5; V gene: TRBV15; CDR3 protein: ATSRDHRGETQY
J gene: TRBJ2-2; V gene: TRBV6-2/TRBV6-3; CDR3 protein: ASSYGPGDTGELF
J gene: TRBJ1-2; V gene: TRBV2; CDR3 protein: ASNPGFSLGGYT
J gene: TRBJ2-1; V gene: TRBV28; CDR3 protein: ASSVTVYNEQF
J gene: TRBJ2-3; V gene: TRBV4-1; CDR3 protein: ASSQAGTGGGSDTQY
J gene: TRBJ1-1; V gene: TRBV30; CDR3 protein: AWTVQGNTEAF
J gene: TRBJ2-7; V gene: TRBV2; CDR3 protein: ASSARSRVFHEQY
J gene: TRBJ1-1; V gene: TRBV20-1; CDR3 protein: STGGHTEAF
J gene: TRBJ2-5; V gene: TRBV5-5; CDR3 protein: ASSLGHTQETQY
J gene: TRBJ2-7; V gene: TRBV2; CDR3 protein: ASSRGVEQY
J gene: TRBJ2-7; V gene: TRBV5-4; CDR3 protein: ASSPIGAGGGYEQY
J gene: TRBJ2-5; V gene: TRBV5-1; CDR3 protein: ASSLAGGKETQY
J gene: TRBJ2-7; V gene: TRBV7-9; CDR3 protein: ASSPPTSGNPLEQY
J gene: TRBJ1-6; V gene: TRBV7-2; CDR3 protein: ASNLGGASNSPLH
J gene: TRBJ2-5; V gene: TRBV20-1; CDR3 protein: SAGEETQY
J gene: TRBJ1-2; V gene: TRBV3-1/TRBV3-2; CDR3 protein: ASSQLTDRTYYGYT
J gene: TRBJ2-1; V gene: TRBV18; CDR3 protein: ASSPGGLNSHNEQF
J gene: TRBJ1-2; V gene: TRBV6-5; CDR3 protein: ASSRTARGYT
J gene: TRBJ2-7; V gene: TRBV7-2; CDR3 protein: ASSRTTYEQY
J gene: TRBJ2-7; V gene: TRBV5-8; CDR3 protein: ASSLERASYEQY
J gene: TRBJ1-4; V gene: TRBV5-4; CDR3 protein: ASSLGLSPNEKLF
J gene: TRBJ1-1; V gene: TRBV9; CDR3 protein: ASSVGAGGPHTEAF
J gene: TRBJ2-5; V gene: TRBV11-2; CDR3 protein: ASSLDRGTSGGRESETQY
J gene: TRBJ2-7; V gene: TRBV18; CDR3 protein: ASSPEAGTVSYEQY
J gene: TRBJ2-7; V gene: TRBV18; CDR3 protein: ASSPPGAGQTYEQY
J gene: TRBJ2-7; V gene: TRBV27; CDR3 protein: ASSLNRARSYEQY
J gene: TRBJ2-7; V gene: TRBV7-2; CDR3 protein: ASSLVGTGVGEQY
J gene: TRBJ2-2; V gene: TRBV18; CDR3 protein: ASSPRQGGNTGELF
J gene: TRBJ2-4; V gene: TRBV28; CDR3 protein: ASSTSVLAKNIQY
J gene: TRBJ2-1; V gene: TRBV29-1; CDR3 protein: SGSIERTSGRAGEQF
J gene: TRBJ2-1; V gene: TRBV18; CDR3 protein: ASSPPNSYNEQF
J gene: TRBJ2-5; V gene: TRBV7-7; CDR3 protein: ASSLDTMGETQY
J gene: TRBJ1-5; V gene: TRBV15; CDR3 protein: ATSPGDRGLSNQPQH
J gene: TRBJ2-1; V gene: TRBV30; CDR3 protein: AWTGISYNEQF
J gene: TRBJ1-6; V gene: TRBV4-2; CDR3 protein: ASSQDTNSPGDSPLH
J gene: TRBJ2-1; V gene: TRBV20-1; CDR3 protein: SATFYNEQF
J gene: TRBJ2-2; V gene: TRBV18; CDR3 protein: ASSPQRAGELF
J gene: TRBJ2-1; V gene: TRBV9; CDR3 protein: ASSVGGQGTYEQF
J gene: TRBJ2-3; V gene: TRBV5-8; CDR3 protein: ASSTGTSGGYYDTQY
J gene: TRBJ1-2; V gene: TRBV30; CDR3 protein: ACLRGQGAGYT